The rows below give T cell receptor beta chains drawn from one sample of a study of cytomegalovirus exposure and HLA in healthy donors. Assay used: immunoSEQ multiplex PCR; TCRdb lists only in-frame clones, some missing. Of roughly 130,000 clones in the sample, around 86% were seen once. Sequencing was done on a sample of PBMCs. These receptors all stem from a man between 18 and 35 years old in good health and CMV-seronegative. Each CDR3 is given with its conserved first and last residue.

v_call cdr3_aa
TRBV7-9 CASSGRRQGNTEAFF
TRBV6-1 CASSETTGRGDEKLFF
TRBV19 CASSLTGVGANVLTF
TRBV5-8 CASSLKVWAPNSYEQYF
TRBV9 CASSVLTGTGSNEQFF
TRBV18 CASSPQAGVGYF
TRBV30 CAWRGRMGIAGVQETQYF
TRBV27 CASSFTGTAYGYTF
TRBV19 CASSIEDGSSYNEQFF
TRBV7-9 CASSLTPTGQDTEAFF
TRBV28 CASSSTAGAGTDTQYF
TRBV6-5 CASSPDRAGADTQYF
TRBV6-5 CASGGDRTDTQYF
TRBV7-9 CASSYTGDRIQYF
TRBV28 CASSFTGADGYTF
TRBV30 CAWSVTRTNTGNTIYF
TRBV12-5 CASGLVLGQINQPQHF
TRBV6-5 CASSYSGGDSYEQYF
TRBV5-1 CASSSDREAFF
TRBV18 CASSPPSSVGQGLANEKLFF
TRBV10-3 CAISRQDGYEQYF
TRBV7-9 CASSLQDYEQYF
TRBV4-1 CASSHTTNRASGEQYF
TRBV7-9 CASSLPGLAGGTDTQYF
TRBV30 CAWSVLPPGQPQHF
TRBV7-8 CASSLYAGGVGNQPQHF
TRBV19 CASRGQDTINYEQYF
TRBV15 CAARAGANTGELFF
TRBV7-2 CASSKTGTGLGYTF
TRBV27 CASSASPTSGGAGTQYF
TRBV5-1 CASSLDRGSYEQYF
TRBV11-3 CASSAGERSSPLHF
TRBV7-9 CASSFLQGGGNTEAFF
TRBV6-1 CASSPPSGIGQPQHF
TRBV4-1 CASSQAPAPRGTEAFF
TRBV7-9 CASRGGSYNSPLHF
TRBV4-3 CASSQDSRGTEAFF
TRBV5-6 CASSKPYEQYF
TRBV15 CATSRGETRGNQPQHF
TRBV5-1 CASSSPGATDTQYF
TRBV4-3 CASSQSRTPTNEKLFF
TRBV25-1 CASNSDRGSEKLFF
TRBV7-2 CASSLGHRDRVYEQYF
TRBV5-1 CASSYDRGMNTEAFF
TRBV13 CASSLYAFVDRGITEAFF
TRBV28 CASGTLNYGYTF
TRBV9 CASSSGTTGSHEKLFF
TRBV5-1 CASKAPGGYNEQFF
TRBV27 CASSLFLAGFYEQYF
TRBV9 CASSTKGTADYEAFF
TRBV30 CAGNRNDRLPEKLFF
TRBV4-3 CASSQDLTGDRVMNNSPLHF
TRBV6-5 CASRGPNSYNEQFF
TRBV5-1 CASSLDRAGDTEAFF
TRBV28 CASSFRGGTYEQYF
TRBV6-1 CASTPTGTYGYTF
TRBV6-5 CASSYFGENTEAFF